The 17 T cell receptor beta chains given below trace back to one sample, sequenced in a study of cytomegalovirus exposure and HLA in healthy donors. The PCR contained 60 Vbeta and 13 Jbeta primers. Profiled with immunoSEQ multiplex PCR; TCRdb holds only in-frame clones, not every one. The sample yields about 120,000 clones, over 75% seen once. Source material: PBMCs. The receptors come from a man aged 35-49 years in good health and CMV-seronegative.

The rearrangement uses TRBV7-3 and TRBJ2-1; D perhaps matches TRBD2 (5 bases). The length of the CDR3 is 13 residues. V was trimmed by 5 bases and J by 4 bases, leaving 9 bases between them. The germline CDR1 and CDR2 sequences are SGHTA and FQGTGA. The CDR3 sequence: CASSVDSYNEQFF. The CDR3 DNA sequence: TGTGCCAGCAGCGTGGACTCTTACAATGAGCAGTTCTTC.

The gene calls are TRBV28 and TRBJ1-2, with D tentatively TRBD1 (5 bases). The ends were cut back, 8 bases at V and 5 bases at J, with 9 bases in the middle. CDR1 is MDHEN, CDR2 SYDVKM, per germline. The CDR3 spans 11 residues. DNA of the CDR3: TGTGCCAGCGGGGCAAGATATGGCTACACCTTC. As protein: CASGARYGYTF.

This clone was seen more than once but under ten times. The V gene is TRBV9, the J gene TRBJ2-1; D call uncertain. Trimming removed 2 bases at V and 0 bases at J, with 9 bases between. Looked up from germline, CDR1 is SGDLS and CDR2 is YYNGEE. The CDR3 is 15 amino acids. The CDR3 nucleotides are TGTGCCAGCAGCGTCCTCGGTAGCTCCTACAATGAGCAGTTCTTC. Its translation: CASSVLGSSYNEQFF.

The chain combines TRBV11-2 with TRBJ2-7; D is unresolved. V shed 1 base and J shed 4 bases, with 14 bases lying between them. This CDR3 region has 15 residues. Germline V CDR1 and CDR2: SGHAT, FQNNGV. Here the CDR3 reads CASSLARLAPYEQYF. The CDR3 region has the DNA TGTGCCAGCAGCTTAGCCAGACTGGCTCCTTACGAGCAGTACTTC. Full variable domain (missing parts from reference TRBV11-2 and TRBJ2-7): EAGVAQSPRYKIIEKRQSVAFWCNPISGHATLYWYQQILGQGPKLLIQFQNNGVVDDSQLPKDRFSAERLKGVDSTLKIQPAKLEDSAVYLCASSLARLAPYEQYFGPGTRLTVT.

The chain has TRBV2 and TRBJ2-1, with D tentatively TRBD1 (5 bases). This CDR3 contains 14 residues. V dropped 7 bases and J dropped 4 bases, with 14 bases sitting between them. Per the germline V gene, CDR1 is SNHLY and CDR2 is FYNNEI. In DNA, the CDR3 is TGTGCCAGCACGACCTCGGACAAATACAATGAGCAGTTCTTC. Protein sequence: CASTTSDKYNEQFF.

This clone has just a few counts. The chain uses TRBV28 and TRBJ1-2; D is undetermined. The V end was cut by 7 bases, the J end by 7 bases, with 19 bases between. The CDR3 has 14 residues. Germline V gives CDR1 MDHEN, CDR2 SYDVKM. CDR3 region: CASTSQFTVIGYTF. The CDR3 nucleotides read TGTGCCAGCACCTCCCAGTTCACAGTTATTGGCTACACCTTC.

The J gene is TRBJ1-5, the V gene TRBV28, with D uncertain. The CDR3 is made up of 13 amino acids. Germline CDR1 and CDR2: MDHEN and SYDVKM. Trimming removed 8 bases at V and 5 bases at J, with 13 bases between. CDR3 nucleotides: TGTGCCAGCCAAGAGTTCTACTATCAGCCCCAGCATTTT. Protein: CASQEFYYQPQHF.

The table lists this clone with a few counts. The chain carries TRBV15 and TRBJ1-1; 7 positions agree with TRBD1. This CDR3 spans 17 amino acids. Germline loops: CDR1 LNHNV, CDR2 YYDKDF (reference sequence). Unmatched junction bases numbered 13, after V lost 5 bases and J lost 1 base. The CDR3 DNA reads TGTGCCACCAGCGGGGGACTTACAGGGGCGACGAACACTGAAGCTTTCTTT. This gives the protein CATSGGLTGATNTEAFF.

In DNA form, the CDR3 reads TGTGCCAGCAGCACCCGACAGGCGGACACTGAAGCTTTCTTT. Encoded protein: CASSTRQADTEAFF. The chain recombines TRBV9 with TRBJ1-1; maybe TRBD1 (6 bases). Trimming shortened V by 4 bases and J by 3 bases, and 13 bases separated the two germline ends. CDR1 and CDR2 (germline): SGDLS, YYNGEE. The length of the CDR3 is 14 residues.

The chain couples TRBV5-4 to TRBJ1-4; 8 bases align to TRBD1. Trimming at V came to 2 bases and at J to 8 bases, leaving 5 bases not matched to a gene. Germline-derived CDR1 and CDR2 are SGHNT and YYREEE (reference sequence). The CDR3 contains 14 residues. The CDR3 sequence is CASSFDRGDEKLFF. The CDR3 DNA follows: TGTGCCAGCAGCTTTGACAGGGGTGACGAAAAACTGTTTTTT.

In DNA form, the CDR3 reads TGTGCCACCAGCAGACGAAACAGCAACAATCAGCCCCAGCATTTT. Translating it yields CATSRRNSNNQPQHF. The chain joins TRBV15 to TRBJ1-5, with D hard to call. This CDR3 is 15 amino acids long. The germline gives CDR1 LNHNV, CDR2 YYDKDF (reference sequence). Trimming cost V 2 bases and J 3 bases, with 11 bases left between them.

With regard to this clone: The junction departs from the called germline gene at one end, perhaps through a read error. Other DNA sequences from this sample encode an identical CDR3 as well. The V gene is TRBV13, the J gene TRBJ2-3, with D maybe TRBD2 (6 bases). The CDR3 spans 15 residues. From germline, CDR1 is PRHDT and CDR2 FYEKMQ (reference sequence). The CDR3 protein is CASSLGLAGTDTQYF. CDR3 bases: TGTGCCAGCAGCCTAGGTCTGGCGGGAACAGATACGCAGTATTTT. Using reference TRBV13 and TRBJ2-3 for the parts outside the CDR3, the full variable domain is AAGVIQSPRHLIKEKRETATLKCYPIPRHDTVYWYQQGPGQDPQFLISFYEKMQSDKGSIPDRFSAQQFSDYHSELNMSSLELGDSALYFCASSLGLAGTDTQYFGPGTRLTVL.

With respect to this clone: The junction differs from germline at one of its ends, possibly a read error. This chain uses TRBV9 with TRBJ2-6; D is possibly TRBD1 (5 bases). The CDR3 is made up of 15 amino acids. Germline V gene lookup returns CDR1 SGDLS and CDR2 YYNGEE. Here the CDR3 reads CASSAAVSGANGLTF. CDR3 coding DNA: TGTGCCAGCAGCGCGGCAGTTTCTGGGGCCAACGGCCTGACTTTC.

The gene calls are TRBV4-3 and TRBJ2-3; 7 bases are a match to TRBD1. Germline V lookup: CDR1 LGHNA, CDR2 YSLEER. The junction had 5 bases not matched to a gene; V was cut back by 6 bases and J by 2 bases. The CDR3 runs to 14 residues. CDR3 DNA: TGCGCCAGCAGTCGACAGGGACCCACAGATACGCAGTATTTT. It encodes CASSRQGPTDTQYF.

The chain is built from TRBV6-1 and TRBJ1-5; D is perhaps TRBD1 (6 bases). The CDR3 has 14 residues. V was trimmed by 3 bases and J by 7 bases, leaving 13 bases between them. Per the germline V gene, CDR1 is MNHNS and CDR2 is SASEGT. For the CDR3, the DNA is TGTGCCAGCAGTGACAACAGGGCGAGGCAGCCCCAGCATTTT. Its translation: CASSDNRARQPQHF.

The chain employs TRBV4-2 and TRBJ1-2, with 7 bases that match TRBD1. CDR3 length: 17 amino acids. The V gene end was trimmed by 1 base and the J gene end by 3 bases; junction bases not matched to a gene: 11. In germline, CDR1 is LGHNA, CDR2 YNFKEQ. CDR3 coding DNA: TGTGCCAGCAGCCAAGTTCGACAGGGAGGTTCCGACTATGGCTACACCTTC. It is translated as CASSQVRQGGSDYGYTF.

This chain joins TRBV6-6 and TRBJ2-5; 11 nucleotides align to TRBD1. With the DNA end fitting TRBJ2-7 better, the J assignment may be wrong. Germline values: CDR1 MNHNY, CDR2 SVGAGI (reference sequence). The CDR3 sequence is 15 residues long. CDR3 DNA sequence: TGTGCCAGCACCTCAGGGACAGGGGGTTCCTACGAGCAGTACTTC. It is translated as CASTSGTGGSYEQYF.